These 10 T cell receptor beta chains originate from one sample sequenced in a study of spatial heterogeneity in lung cancer. Time point reported: sample taken at primary tumor resection. Extraction of whole RNA from tumor, nontumor lung or frozen PBMC preceded unsorted sequencing. TCRdb used MiXCR to reprocess the 5' RACE reads, holding one entry per CDR3 protein. The sample contains about 38,000 distinct CDR3 sequences, 6.5% to 9.5% of which appear only once. The sample consisted of PBMCs, taken at surgery. These receptors all come from a male donor with early-stage non-small cell lung cancer.

The V call is TRBV7-2, the J call TRBJ2-1, with 8 bases identical to TRBD2. This CDR3 region has 16 residues. The germline gives CDR1 SGHTA, CDR2 FQGNSA. The V gene end was trimmed by 5 bases and the J gene end by 0 bases; junction bases not matched to a gene: 6. CDR3 coding DNA: TGTGCCAGCAGCCTCCAAGCGGGAGCCTCCTACAATGAGCAGTTCTTC. It yields the protein CASSLQAGASYNEQFF. Full variable domain (missing parts from reference TRBV7-2 and TRBJ2-1): GAGVSQSPSNKVTEKGKDVELRCDPISGHTALYWYRQSLGQGLEFLIYFQGNSAPDKSGLPSDRFSAERTGGSVSTLTIQRTQQEDSAVYLCASSLQAGASYNEQFFGPGTRLTVL.

The chain uses TRBV6-2 or TRBV6-3 and TRBJ2-4; tentative D call: TRBD1 (5 bases). CDR1 MNHEY and CDR2 SVGEGT come from the germline V gene. The CDR3 totals 16 residues. The V end was cut by 5 bases, the J end by 3 bases, with 17 bases between. The CDR3 sequence: CASSMWQGYGKNIQYF. In nucleotides, the CDR3 is TGTGCCAGCAGTATGTGGCAGGGTTATGGCAAAAACATTCAGTACTTC.

This clonotype was seen many times. The V call is TRBV6-2 or TRBV6-3, the J call TRBJ2-5, with a tentative D call TRBD1 (6 bases). Germline-derived CDR1 and CDR2 are MNHEY and SVGEGT. V lost 10 bases, J lost 3 bases, and 18 bases lay in between. This CDR3 contains 14 residues. DNA of the CDR3: TGTGCCATCCTAAACGGGAAGGGGGAAGAGACCCAGTACTTC. Residues: CAILNGKGEETQYF.

This clonotype came up many times. This rearrangement joins TRBV24-1 to TRBJ2-1; 9 bases match TRBD1. The CDR3 extends over 16 amino acids. J was trimmed by 7 bases and V by 4 bases; bases with no gene match: 10. CDR1 is KGHDR and CDR2 is SFDVKD in the germline V gene. CDR3 nucleotides: TGTGCCACCAGTGACCCCCGGGACAGGGCTGGTAATGAGCAGTTCTTC. It yields the protein CATSDPRDRAGNEQFF.

This clonotype was seen repeatedly, ten times or more. At one boundary the junction diverges from the germline segment, which might be a read error. The V and J genes are TRBV27 and TRBJ2-1, with 9 bases aligning to TRBD2. The CDR3 totals 14 residues. Germline V gene data show CDR1 as MNHEY and CDR2 as SMNVEV (reference sequence). The CDR3 bases are TGTGCCAGCAGTCCCGGGACTAGCTACAGTGAGCAGTTCTTC. This encodes CASSPGTSYSEQFF.

In this sample, this clonotype turned up a few times. The chain has TRBV3-1 and TRBJ2-1; 8 nucleotides match TRBD1. V dropped 0 bases and J dropped 10; count of bases not matched to a gene: 11. Germline lookup yields CDR1 LGHDT and CDR2 YNNKEL (reference sequence). The CDR3 loop spans 16 amino acids. This CDR3 reads CASSQDPSQGAGEQFF. CDR3 nucleotides: TGTGCCAGCAGCCAAGATCCGAGCCAGGGGGCAGGGGAGCAGTTCTTC.

V and J are TRBV6-5 and TRBJ1-4; 8 positions agree with TRBD1. CDR1 and CDR2 (germline): MNHEY, SVGAGI. V shed 0 bases and J 4 bases; nucleotides not matched to a gene: 4. The CDR3 spans 16 residues. For the CDR3, the DNA is TGTGCCAGCAGTTACTCGTCGGGACAGGATAATGAAAAACTGTTTTTT. Encoded protein: CASSYSSGQDNEKLFF.

This clonotype showed up many times. The CDR3 bases are TGCGCCAGCAGCCCGGGCGGGTCCTCCTACGAGCAGTACTTC. Translation: CASSPGGSSYEQYF. The gene calls are TRBV5-1 and TRBJ2-7, with D perhaps TRBD2 (5 bases). Germline V gene sequence: CDR1 SGHRS, CDR2 YFSETQ. The CDR3 extends over 14 amino acids. Trimming shortened V by 4 bases and J by 0 bases, and 11 bases separated the two germline ends. Full variable domain (missing parts from reference TRBV5-1 and TRBJ2-7): KAGVTQTPRYLIKTRGQQVTLSCSPISGHRSVSWYQQTPGQGLQFLFEYFSETQRNKGNFPGRFSGRQFSNSRSEMNVSTLELGDSALYLCASSPGGSSYEQYFGPGTRLTVT.

This clonotype was recorded at least ten times. This chain uses TRBV6-5 with TRBJ2-2; TRBD2 agrees at 10 bases. J lost 1 base, V lost 6 bases, and 5 bases had no gene match. This CDR3 comprises 16 residues. CDR1 MNHEY and CDR2 SVGAGI come from the germline V gene. The CDR3 is CASRYSGRLNTGELFF. The CDR3 nucleotides are TGTGCCAGCAGGTATAGCGGGAGGCTGAACACCGGGGAGCTGTTTTTT.

This clonotype was seen many times. The chain couples TRBV14 to TRBJ2-5; tentative D call: TRBD2 (5 bases). This CDR3 has 15 residues. Trimming left V 3 bases short and J 5 bases short, with 16 bases between. Per germline, CDR1 SGHDN and CDR2 FVKESK. The CDR3 bases are TGTGCCAGCAGCCACCCCGGTCGAGGGCGGGAGACCCAGTACTTC. Protein sequence: CASSHPGRGRETQYF. The variable domain in full, with the rest retrieved from reference TRBV14 and TRBJ2-5, is EAGVTQFPSHSVIEKGQTVTLRCDPISGHDNLYWYRRVMGKEIKFLLHFVKESKQDESGMPNNRFLAERTGGTYSTLKVQPAELEDSGVYFCASSHPGRGRETQYFGPGTRLLVL.